What follows are 6 T cell receptor beta chains derived from one specimen sequenced in a study of graft-versus-host responses after intestinal transplantation. The authors combined approximately 200,000 CFSE-labeled responder cells with approximately 200,000 irradiated, violet-dye-labeled stimulator cells in plates. TCRdb keeps only in-frame clones here, not all; method: immunoSEQ multiplex PCR. The sample has approximately 10,000 clones, around 28% seen once. The sequences come from alloreactive CD8+ T cells from a mixed lymphocyte reaction culture, collected before transplantation. The subset denotes: CFSE-low proliferating T cells sorted from roughly 6-day pre-transplant mixed lymphocyte reaction (GvH or HvG direction). Receptors were obtained from a human patient who was an organ donor for intestinal transplantation.

This clone occurred a few times. This rearrangement joins TRBV18 to TRBJ2-3; TRBD2 might be the D (7 bases). The length of the CDR3 is 18 residues. V was shortened by 3 bases and J by 7 bases, with 26 bases between the two germline ends. Germline CDR1 KGHSH, CDR2 LQKENI. For the CDR3, the DNA is TGTGCCAGCTCACCCGCGGGTTCTTATGCGGGGGCAGGAAATACGCAGTATTTT. This codes for CASSPAGSYAGAGNTQYF.

In this sample, this clone turned up a few times. This chain links TRBV7-4 with TRBJ2-7; D may correspond to TRBD1 or TRBD2 (6 bases each). The CDR3 consists of 16 residues. Trimming shortened V by 1 base and J by 1 base, and 14 bases separated the two germline ends. From germline, CDR1 is SGHVT and CDR2 SQSDAQ. In DNA form, the CDR3 reads TGTGCCAGCAGCTTAGAGATGGGGGGCTCATCCTACGAGCAGTACTTC. Translating gives CASSLEMGGSSYEQYF. The entire variable domain, with the rest obtained from reference TRBV7-4 and TRBJ2-7, is as follows: GAGVSQSPRYKVAKRGRDVALRCDSISGHVTLYWYRQTLGQGSEVLTYSQSDAQRDKSGRPSGRFSAERPERSVSTLKIQRTEQGDSAVYLCASSLEMGGSSYEQYFGPGTRLTVT.

This clone came up a few times. This chain joins TRBV5-6 and TRBJ2-1; D perhaps matches TRBD2 (5 bases). Looked up from germline, CDR1 is SGHDT and CDR2 is YYEEEE. The CDR3 totals 17 residues. Trimming cost V 2 bases and J 1 base, with 16 bases left between them. Written as DNA, the CDR3 is TGTGCCAGCAGCTTCTTCGGCGGCCGGGAATCCTACAATGAGCAGTTCTTC. Translated: CASSFFGGRESYNEQFF.

The J gene is TRBJ2-1, the V gene TRBV29-1; D might be TRBD1 (6 bases). The CDR3 has 14 amino acids. V lost 3 bases, J lost 5 bases, and 14 bases lay in between. CDR1 and CDR2 (germline): SQVTM, ANQGSEA. CDR3 amino acids: CSVEGVGADNEQFF. As DNA, the CDR3 is TGCAGCGTTGAGGGCGTGGGGGCGGACAATGAGCAGTTCTTC.

The chain recombines TRBV14 with TRBJ1-3; D might be TRBD1 (5 bases). Trimming cost V 1 base and J 0 bases, with 7 bases left between them. Per the germline V gene, CDR1 is SGHDN and CDR2 is FVKESK. The CDR3 is made up of 15 amino acids. Here the CDR3 reads CASSQVGDSGNTIYF. DNA of the CDR3: TGTGCCAGCAGCCAAGTGGGGGACTCTGGAAACACCATATATTTT.

A word on this clone: This could be a read error, since a much larger clone is one nucleotide away. The rearrangement joins TRBV7-6 to TRBJ2-7; 7 nucleotides align to TRBD1. Per germline, CDR1 SGHVS and CDR2 FNYEAQ. The trim removed 5 bases at V and 6 bases at J, leaving 7 bases unmatched. CDR3 size: 13 residues. The CDR3 DNA reads as TGTGCCAGCAGCGTTGAGACAGGGCTCGAGCAGTACTTC. This codes for CASSVETGLEQYF.